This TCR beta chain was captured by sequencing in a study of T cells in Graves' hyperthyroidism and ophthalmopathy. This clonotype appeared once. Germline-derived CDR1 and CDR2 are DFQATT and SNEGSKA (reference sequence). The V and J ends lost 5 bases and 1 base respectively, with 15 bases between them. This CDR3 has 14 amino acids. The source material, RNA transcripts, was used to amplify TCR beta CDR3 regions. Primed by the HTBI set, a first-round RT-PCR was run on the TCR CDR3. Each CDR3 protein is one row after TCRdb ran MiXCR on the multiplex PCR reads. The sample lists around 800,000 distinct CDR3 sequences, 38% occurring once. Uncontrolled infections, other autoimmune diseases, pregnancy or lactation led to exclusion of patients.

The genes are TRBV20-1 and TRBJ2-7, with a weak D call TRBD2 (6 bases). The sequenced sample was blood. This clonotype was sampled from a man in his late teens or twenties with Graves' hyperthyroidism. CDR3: CSAPDYRKSYEQYF. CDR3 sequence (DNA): TGCAGTGCTCCGGACTACCGAAAATCCTACGAGCAGTACTTC.